These T cell receptor beta chains were read from a single sample in a study of cytomegalovirus exposure and HLA in healthy donors. Some clones are missing from TCRdb's copy, which holds only in-frame ones; the method was immunoSEQ multiplex PCR. The sample lists about 130,000 clones, around 76% occurring once. Material for sequencing was PBMCs. The receptors here all came from a woman between 50 and 59 years old in good health and CMV-seronegative. Each CDR3 is given with its conserved first and last residue.

V	J	CDR3
TRBV28	TRBJ2-7	CASSFDGGRGYEQYF
TRBV29-1	TRBJ1-2	CSIEGVAYPF
TRBV5-1	TRBJ1-2	CASRFGTGKDYGYPF
TRBV4-1	TRBJ2-7	CASSLRAGGSSYEQYF
TRBV28	TRBJ1-4	CASSLPDIEKLFF
TRBV5-1	TRBJ2-2	CASRLAARDTGELFF
TRBV15	TRBJ2-2	CATSRAGRGNTGELFF
TRBV5-1	TRBJ2-3	CASSLEHRVTDTQYF
TRBV7-2	TRBJ2-1	CASSLVLGTSGTDTEQFF
TRBV10-3	TRBJ1-1	CAISAPKGGLTEAFF
TRBV30	TRBJ1-5	CAWDRGQGNQPQHF
TRBV7-2	TRBJ1-3	CASSFTTGHYDSGNTIYF
TRBV7-9	TRBJ2-1	CASSFGQGAYNEQFF
TRBV19	TRBJ1-2	CASSVRQGFAYGYTF
TRBV7-3	TRBJ2-3	CASSPSSGRADTQYF
TRBV19	TRBJ1-3	CASSTQRGNTIYF
TRBV19	TRBJ1-1	CASSIAAGREAFF
TRBV5-1	TRBJ1-3	CASSTSPGSGNTIYF
TRBV4-1	TRBJ2-1	CASSQVGSSGSEQFF
TRBV7-9	TRBJ2-1	CASSLWTEHNEQFF
TRBV6-1	TRBJ2-7	CASSEGLAGGTTYEQYF
TRBV5-1	TRBJ1-1	CASKLGTDSEAFF
TRBV5-6	TRBJ1-1	CASSSAPWALTEAFF
TRBV6-6	TRBJ2-7	CASETGAPYEQYF
TRBV5-1	TRBJ2-1	CASSGGLNTYNEQFF
TRBV27	TRBJ2-7	CASKPGGPSYEQYF
TRBV5-6	TRBJ1-2	CASSLGQGDYGYTF
TRBV2	TRBJ1-4	CASSEVLRGRLFF
TRBV6-1	TRBJ1-1	CASSNSLNTEAFF
TRBV5-4	TRBJ1-1	CASSGGGPSGTEAFF
TRBV30	TRBJ1-4	CAWSVHGGRGRASNEKLFF
TRBV10-3	TRBJ2-2	CAIRPTGWAGELFF
TRBV9	TRBJ1-1	CASSPGGVTEAFF
TRBV9	TRBJ2-5	CASSVGGRSETQYF
TRBV7-3	TRBJ1-1	CASGRGTGNTEAFF
TRBV7-6	TRBJ2-2	CASSFRGAGTGELFF
TRBV6-1	TRBJ1-5	CASSDPTGVDQPQHF
TRBV2	TRBJ2-5	CASSLKRGETQYF
TRBV6-5	TRBJ2-4	CASSYTGLAKNIQYF
TRBV6-6	TRBJ1-1	CASSLSTGRNTEAFF
TRBV5-1	TRBJ2-1	CASSFGTEHNEQFF
TRBV11-2	TRBJ1-4	CASSLEGGIWEKLFF
TRBV7-9	TRBJ1-1	CASSLGQKNTEAFF
TRBV7-6	TRBJ2-7	CASSLSGTGSEQYF